The rows below give T cell receptor beta chains drawn from one sample of a study of cytomegalovirus exposure and HLA in healthy donors. The protocol was immunoSEQ multiplex PCR, while the TCRdb copy is restricted to in-frame clones and leaves out a portion. The sample records 99,000 or so clones, around 70% being singletons. Sequencing input: PBMCs. All receptors come from a man aged 25 to 40 in good health and CMV-seronegative. The CDR3 runs from the conserved cysteine through the conserved F or W. Fields, in order: CDR3 protein, CDR3 DNA, V gene, J gene, D gene, CDR3 length. A D gene is named only where the DNA matches it firmly.

CDR3 protein: CASSTRANTEAFF
CDR3 DNA: TGTGCCAGCTCCACCAGGGCGAACACTGAAGCTTTCTTT
V gene: TRBV18
J gene: TRBJ1-1
D gene: NA
CDR3 length: 13

CDR3 protein: CATSIGRGGGNQPQHF
CDR3 DNA: TGTGCCACCAGCATTGGCCGAGGGGGCGGCAATCAGCCCCAGCATTTT
V gene: TRBV15
J gene: TRBJ1-5
D gene: TRBD1
CDR3 length: 16

CDR3 protein: CASKGLAGAGELFF
CDR3 DNA: TGTGCCAGCAAAGGTCTAGCGGGAGCCGGGGAGCTGTTTTTT
V gene: TRBV28
J gene: TRBJ2-2
D gene: TRBD2
CDR3 length: 14

CDR3 protein: CASSIAGINEQYF
CDR3 DNA: TGTGCCAGTAGTATAGCAGGTATCAACGAGCAGTACTTC
V gene: TRBV19
J gene: TRBJ2-7
D gene: NA
CDR3 length: 13

CDR3 protein: CATDWQGVGTQYF
CDR3 DNA: TGTGCCACCGACTGGCAGGGGGTTGGGACCCAGTACTTC
V gene: TRBV2
J gene: TRBJ2-5
D gene: TRBD1
CDR3 length: 13

CDR3 protein: CASSLGAGMNTEAFF
CDR3 DNA: TGCGCCAGCAGCTTGGGCGCAGGGATGAACACTGAAGCTTTCTTT
V gene: TRBV5-1
J gene: TRBJ1-1
D gene: NA
CDR3 length: 15

CDR3 protein: CASSTIPRGSGNTIYF
CDR3 DNA: TGTGCCAGCAGCACCATACCCCGAGGCTCTGGAAACACCATATATTTT
V gene: TRBV11-2
J gene: TRBJ1-3
D gene: NA
CDR3 length: 16

CDR3 protein: CASSERPQRGTGTSPLHF
CDR3 DNA: TGTGCCAGCAGTGAACGCCCTCAGAGAGGGACAGGGACATCACCCCTCCACTTT
V gene: TRBV2
J gene: TRBJ1-6
D gene: TRBD1
CDR3 length: 18

CDR3 protein: CASSPRGDLEGEQFF
CDR3 DNA: TGTGCCAGTAGTCCACGGGGGGATCTTGAGGGTGAGCAGTTCTTC
V gene: TRBV19
J gene: TRBJ2-1
D gene: TRBD2
CDR3 length: 15

CDR3 protein: CASSRMRGGGPYEQYF
CDR3 DNA: TGTGCCAGCAGCCGGATGAGAGGGGGGGGGCCTTACGAGCAGTACTTC
V gene: TRBV11-2
J gene: TRBJ2-7
D gene: NA
CDR3 length: 16

CDR3 protein: CASSPGERTGHGYTF
CDR3 DNA: TGTGCCAGCTCACCGGGGGAGAGAACAGGGCACGGCTACACCTTC
V gene: TRBV18
J gene: TRBJ1-2
D gene: NA
CDR3 length: 15

CDR3 protein: CASSPPGPGGGSEAFF
CDR3 DNA: TGTGCCAGCAGTCCACCTGGCCCCGGCGGGGGATCTGAAGCTTTCTTT
V gene: TRBV28
J gene: TRBJ1-1
D gene: NA
CDR3 length: 16

CDR3 protein: CASSTGRASGSDEQYF
CDR3 DNA: TGTGCCAGCAGTACCGGGCGGGCTAGCGGGTCAGACGAGCAGTACTTC
V gene: TRBV4-2
J gene: TRBJ2-7
D gene: TRBD2
CDR3 length: 16

CDR3 protein: CANSPRSTDTQYF
CDR3 DNA: TGTGCCAATTCCCCCAGGAGCACAGATACGCAGTATTTT
V gene: TRBV7-9
J gene: TRBJ2-3
D gene: NA
CDR3 length: 13

CDR3 protein: CASGLGQGASYEQYF
CDR3 DNA: TGTGCCAGCGGTTTAGGACAGGGGGCCTCTTACGAGCAGTACTTC
V gene: TRBV9
J gene: TRBJ2-7
D gene: TRBD1
CDR3 length: 15

CDR3 protein: CASSTIGISYGYTF
CDR3 DNA: TGTGCCAGCAGTACGATCGGGATTTCATATGGCTACACCTTC
V gene: TRBV28
J gene: TRBJ1-2
D gene: NA
CDR3 length: 14